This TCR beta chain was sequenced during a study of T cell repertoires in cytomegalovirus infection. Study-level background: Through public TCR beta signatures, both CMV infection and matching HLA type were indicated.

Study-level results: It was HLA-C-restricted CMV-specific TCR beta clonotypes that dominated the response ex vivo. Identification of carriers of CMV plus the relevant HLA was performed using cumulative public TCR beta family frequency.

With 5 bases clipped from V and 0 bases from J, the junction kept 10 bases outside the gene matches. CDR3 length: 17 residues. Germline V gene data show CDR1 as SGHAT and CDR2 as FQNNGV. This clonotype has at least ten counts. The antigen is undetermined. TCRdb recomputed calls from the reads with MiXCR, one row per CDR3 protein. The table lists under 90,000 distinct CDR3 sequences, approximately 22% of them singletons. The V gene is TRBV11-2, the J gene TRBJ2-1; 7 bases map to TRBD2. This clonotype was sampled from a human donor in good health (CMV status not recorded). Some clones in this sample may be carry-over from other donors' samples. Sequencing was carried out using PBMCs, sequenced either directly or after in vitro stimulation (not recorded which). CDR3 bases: TGTGCCAGCAGCCCCTCAAACGTAGCGGGCTCCTACAATGAGCAGTTCTTC. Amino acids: CASSPSNVAGSYNEQFF.